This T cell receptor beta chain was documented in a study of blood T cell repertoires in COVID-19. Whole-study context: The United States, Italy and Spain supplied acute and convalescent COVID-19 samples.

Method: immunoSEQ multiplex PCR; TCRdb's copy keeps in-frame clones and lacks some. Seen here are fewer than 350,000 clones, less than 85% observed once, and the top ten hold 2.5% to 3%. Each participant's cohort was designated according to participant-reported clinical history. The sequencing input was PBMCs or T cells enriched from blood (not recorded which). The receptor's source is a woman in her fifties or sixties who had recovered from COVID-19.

In nucleotides, the CDR3 is TGTGCCAGCAGTTCAGGGACAGTAGATAATTCACCCCTCCACTTT. Translated: CASSSGTVDNSPLHF. This chain links TRBV6-1 with TRBJ1-6; 7 nucleotides agree with TRBD1. Trimming cost V 5 bases and J 5 bases; bases outside gene matches: 6. In germline, CDR1 is MNHNS, CDR2 SASEGT. The CDR3 has 15 amino acids.